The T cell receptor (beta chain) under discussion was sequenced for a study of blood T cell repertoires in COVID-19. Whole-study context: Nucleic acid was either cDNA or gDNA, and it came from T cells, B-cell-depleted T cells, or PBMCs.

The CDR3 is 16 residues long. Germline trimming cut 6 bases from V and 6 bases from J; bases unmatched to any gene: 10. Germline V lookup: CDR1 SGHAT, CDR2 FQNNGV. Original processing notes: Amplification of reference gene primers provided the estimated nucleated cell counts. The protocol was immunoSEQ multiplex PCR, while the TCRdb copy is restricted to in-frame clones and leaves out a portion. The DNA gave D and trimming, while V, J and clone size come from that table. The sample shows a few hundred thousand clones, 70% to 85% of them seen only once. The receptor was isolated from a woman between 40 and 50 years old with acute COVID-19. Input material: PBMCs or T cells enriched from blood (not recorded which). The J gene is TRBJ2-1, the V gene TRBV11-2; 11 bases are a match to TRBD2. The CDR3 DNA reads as TGTGCCAGCAGTTACTATAGCGGGAGGGCCACCAATGAGCAGTTCTTC. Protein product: CASSYYSGRATNEQFF.